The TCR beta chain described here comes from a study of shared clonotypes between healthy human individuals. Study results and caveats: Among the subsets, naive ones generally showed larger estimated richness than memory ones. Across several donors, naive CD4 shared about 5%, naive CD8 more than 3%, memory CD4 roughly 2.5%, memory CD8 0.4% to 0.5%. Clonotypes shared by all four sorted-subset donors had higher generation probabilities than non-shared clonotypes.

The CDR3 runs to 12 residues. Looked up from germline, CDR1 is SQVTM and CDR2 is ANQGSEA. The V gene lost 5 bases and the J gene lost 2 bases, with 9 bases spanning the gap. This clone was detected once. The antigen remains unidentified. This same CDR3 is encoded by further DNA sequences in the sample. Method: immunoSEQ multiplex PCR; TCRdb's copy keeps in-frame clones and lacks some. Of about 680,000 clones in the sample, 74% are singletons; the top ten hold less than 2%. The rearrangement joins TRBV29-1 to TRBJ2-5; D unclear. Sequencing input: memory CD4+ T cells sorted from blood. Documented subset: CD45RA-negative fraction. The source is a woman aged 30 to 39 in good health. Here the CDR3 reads CSVRGGQETQYF. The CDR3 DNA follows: TGCAGCGTTCGAGGTGGTCAAGAGACCCAGTACTTC.